This T cell receptor beta chain was captured in a study of cytomegalovirus exposure and HLA in healthy donors. The junction had 9 bases not matched to a gene; V was cut back by 4 bases and J by 5 bases. CDR1 and CDR2 (germline): SGHRS, YFSETQ. This CDR3 has 17 amino acids. Use of 60 Vbeta and 13 Jbeta primers characterized the PCR. The assay was immunoSEQ multiplex PCR, and TCRdb's table has in-frame clones only and misses some. The repertoire consists of under 200,000 clones, with over 70% occurring once and the leading ten covering about 1.4%. The specimen was PBMCs. This chain links TRBV5-1 with TRBJ2-5; 15 nucleotides align to TRBD2. The clonotype was recovered from a woman aged 30 to 39 in good health and CMV-seronegative. CDR3 DNA sequence: TGCGCCAGCAGCAGGACTAGCGGGGGGGCCGTCCGGGAGACCCAGTACTTC. Amino acids: CASSRTSGGAVRETQYF.